The 2 T cell receptor beta chains listed next were all sequenced from one sample in a study of T cells in Graves' hyperthyroidism and ophthalmopathy. Researchers took RNA transcripts and amplified the TCR beta CDR3 regions from them. Initially, a first-round RT-PCR of the TCR CDR3 employed the HTBI primer set. One entry per CDR3 protein, called by TCRdb with MiXCR from the multiplex PCR reads. This sample yields a few hundred thousand distinct CDR3 sequences, of which 40% to 55% are seen a single time; 8.2% belongs to the top ten. Source material: peripheral blood or thyroid tissue (not recorded which). These receptors came from a woman between 18 and 29 years old with Graves' hyperthyroidism.

For this clonotype: Sequence at one end of the junction differs from germline and may be a read error. The chain uses TRBV10-3 and TRBJ2-7, with D unclear. The germline V gene encodes CDR1 ENHRY and CDR2 SYGVKD. This CDR3 has 11 amino acids. The CDR3 loop reads CASSYPARQYF. The CDR3 DNA reads TGTGCCAGCAGTTACCCCGCTAGGCAGTACTTC.

V usage is TRBV25-1 and J usage is TRBJ1-2; no reliable D call. CDR3 length equals 14 residues. CDR1 MGHDK and CDR2 SYGVNS come from the germline V gene. V dropped 3 bases and J dropped 4 bases, with 12 bases sitting between them. The CDR3 is CASSESGRSYGYTF. The CDR3 DNA is TGTGCCAGCAGTGAGTCGGGCAGGAGCTATGGCTACACCTTC.